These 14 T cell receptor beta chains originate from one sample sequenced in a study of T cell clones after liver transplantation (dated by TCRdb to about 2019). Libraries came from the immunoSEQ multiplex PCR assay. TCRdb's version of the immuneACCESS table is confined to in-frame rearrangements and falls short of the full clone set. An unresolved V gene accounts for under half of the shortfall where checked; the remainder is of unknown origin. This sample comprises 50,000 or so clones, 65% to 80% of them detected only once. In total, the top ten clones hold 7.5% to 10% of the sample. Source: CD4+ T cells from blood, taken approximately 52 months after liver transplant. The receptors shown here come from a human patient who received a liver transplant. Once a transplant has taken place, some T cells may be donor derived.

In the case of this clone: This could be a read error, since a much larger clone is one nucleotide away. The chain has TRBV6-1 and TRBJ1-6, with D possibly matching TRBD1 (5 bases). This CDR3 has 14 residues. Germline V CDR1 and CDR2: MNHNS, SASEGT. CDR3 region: CASSEDPRGSPLYF. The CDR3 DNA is TGTGCCAGCAGTGAGGACCCTCGGGGGTCACCCCTCTACTTT.

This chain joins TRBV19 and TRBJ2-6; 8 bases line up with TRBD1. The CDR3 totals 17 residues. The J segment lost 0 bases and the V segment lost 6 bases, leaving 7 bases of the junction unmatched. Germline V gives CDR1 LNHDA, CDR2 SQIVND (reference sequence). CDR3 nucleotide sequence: TGTGCCAGTAGCGTACAGGGGGGCAGCTCTGGGGCCAACGTCCTGACTTTC. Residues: CASSVQGGSSGANVLTF.

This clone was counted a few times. Here the CDR3 reads CASSGNRGTDTQYF. CDR3 nucleotides: TGTGCCAGCAGCGGTAACAGGGGAACAGATACGCAGTATTTT. The chain links TRBV9 to TRBJ2-3, with 7 bases aligning to TRBD1. CDR3 length equals 14 residues. V was clipped by 3 bases and J by 3 bases; unmatched bases: 4. Germline values: CDR1 SGDLS, CDR2 YYNGEE.

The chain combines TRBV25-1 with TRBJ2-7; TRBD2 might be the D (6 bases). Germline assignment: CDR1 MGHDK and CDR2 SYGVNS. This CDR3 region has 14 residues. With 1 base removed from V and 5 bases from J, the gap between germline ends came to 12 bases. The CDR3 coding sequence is TGTGCCAGCAGTGAATGGGAGCGGGTCAACGAGCAGTACTTC. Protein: CASSEWERVNEQYF.

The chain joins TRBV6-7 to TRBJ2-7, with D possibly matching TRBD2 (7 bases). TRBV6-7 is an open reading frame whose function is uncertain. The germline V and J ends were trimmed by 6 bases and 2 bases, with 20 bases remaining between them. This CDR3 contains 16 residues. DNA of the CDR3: TGTGCCAGCAGGGGGAGATGGGGGGGCCGACCCTACGAGCAGTACTTC. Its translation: CASRGRWGGRPYEQYF.

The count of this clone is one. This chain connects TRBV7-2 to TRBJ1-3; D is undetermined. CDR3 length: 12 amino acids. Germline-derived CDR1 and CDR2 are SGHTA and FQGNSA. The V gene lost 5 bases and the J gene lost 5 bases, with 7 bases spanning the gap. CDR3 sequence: CASSPGRNTIYF. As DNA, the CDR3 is TGTGCCAGCAGCCCCGGGCGAAACACCATATATTTT.

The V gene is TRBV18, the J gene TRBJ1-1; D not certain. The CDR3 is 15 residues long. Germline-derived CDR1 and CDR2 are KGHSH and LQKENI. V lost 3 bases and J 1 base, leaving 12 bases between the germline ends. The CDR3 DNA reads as TGTGCCAGCTCACCCTCAGTTTGGGGGAACACTGAAGCTTTCTTT. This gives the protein CASSPSVWGNTEAFF. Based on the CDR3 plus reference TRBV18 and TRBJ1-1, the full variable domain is NAGVMQNPRHLVRRRGQEARLRCSPMKGHSHVYWYRQLPEEGLKFMVYLQKENIIDESGMPKERFSAEFPKEGPSILRIQQVVRGDSAAYFCASSPSVWGNTEAFFGQGTRLTVV.

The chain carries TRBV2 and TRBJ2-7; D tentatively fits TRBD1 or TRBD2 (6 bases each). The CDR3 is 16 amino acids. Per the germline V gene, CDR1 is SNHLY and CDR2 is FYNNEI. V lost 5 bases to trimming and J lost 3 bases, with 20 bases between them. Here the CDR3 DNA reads TGTGCCAGCAGTCGCGAATGGGGGCGGGGTGGCTACGAGCAGTACTTC. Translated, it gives CASSREWGRGGYEQYF.

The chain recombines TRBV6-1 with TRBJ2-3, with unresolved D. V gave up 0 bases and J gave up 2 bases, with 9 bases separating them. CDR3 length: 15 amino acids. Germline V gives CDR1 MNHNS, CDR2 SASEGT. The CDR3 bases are TGTGCCAGCAGTGAAGCCTTTGGCAACACAGATACGCAGTATTTT. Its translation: CASSEAFGNTDTQYF.

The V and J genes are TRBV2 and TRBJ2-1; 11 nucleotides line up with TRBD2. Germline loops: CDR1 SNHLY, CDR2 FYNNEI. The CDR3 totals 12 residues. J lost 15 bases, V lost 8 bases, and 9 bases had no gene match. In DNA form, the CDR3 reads TGTGCCAGCGGCTTTAGCGGGGGGGATACGTTCTTC. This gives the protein CASGFSGGDTFF.

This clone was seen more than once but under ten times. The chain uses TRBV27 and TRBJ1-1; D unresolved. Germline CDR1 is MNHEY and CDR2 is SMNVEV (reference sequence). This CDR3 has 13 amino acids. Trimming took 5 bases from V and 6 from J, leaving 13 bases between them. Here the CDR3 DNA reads TGTGCCAGCAGTATAGAATATGAGGCTGAAGCTTTCTTT. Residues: CASSIEYEAEAFF.

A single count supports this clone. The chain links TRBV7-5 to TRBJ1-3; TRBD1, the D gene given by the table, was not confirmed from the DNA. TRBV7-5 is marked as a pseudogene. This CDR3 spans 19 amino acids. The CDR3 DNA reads TGTGCCAGAAGTTTTTCAACAAGCCGCAACAGCCGCTCTGGAAACACCATATATTTT. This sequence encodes CARSFSTSRNSRSGNTIYF.

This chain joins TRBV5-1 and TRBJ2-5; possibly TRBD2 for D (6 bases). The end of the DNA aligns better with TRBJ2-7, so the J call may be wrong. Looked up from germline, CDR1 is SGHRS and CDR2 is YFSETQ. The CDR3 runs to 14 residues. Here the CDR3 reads CASSQLGGTYEQYF. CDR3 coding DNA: TGCGCCAGCAGCCAATTGGGGGGAACCTACGAGCAGTACTTC.

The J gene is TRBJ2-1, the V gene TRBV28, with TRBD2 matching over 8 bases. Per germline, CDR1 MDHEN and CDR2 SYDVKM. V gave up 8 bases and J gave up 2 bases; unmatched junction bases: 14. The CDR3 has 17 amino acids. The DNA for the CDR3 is TGTGCCAGCGGACTACCAGGCCGGGGGGGCCCCTACAATGAGCAGTTCTTC. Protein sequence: CASGLPGRGGPYNEQFF.